Listed below are T cell receptor beta chains from one sample, sequenced in a study of type 1 regulatory T cells. TCRdb independently ran MiXCR on the reads; one entry per CDR3 protein. This table has roughly 46,000 distinct CDR3 sequences, 12% appearing once. The antigens these receptors bind are not known. Sequencing was carried out using cultured non-Tr1 T cells, either the whole culture or a sorted T cell fraction (not recorded which). All receptors come from a human donor in good health. Both conserved end residues are part of each CDR3. The D gene is left open where the match is weak. Expanded clones are given a class, and other clones once, few, many or no size at all.

13 | - | - | TRBJ2-7 | TRBV20-1 | CSASEATGYEQYF | TGCAGTGCTAGCGAGGCAACCGGATACGAGCAGTACTTC
15 | - | many | TRBJ1-1 | TRBV6-1 | CASSERAVMNTEAFF | TGTGCCAGCAGTGAACGGGCAGTAATGAACACTGAAGCTTTCTTT
13 | TRBD1 | many | TRBJ2-7 | TRBV19 | CASSTTGPGEQYF | TGTGCCAGTAGCACGACAGGGCCGGGCGAGCAGTACTTC
15 | TRBD2 | few | TRBJ2-7 | TRBV11-1 | CASSDGLAPSYEQYF | TGTGCCAGCAGTGATGGACTAGCGCCGTCCTACGAGCAGTACTTC
12 | TRBD2 | few | TRBJ2-1 | TRBV20-1 | CSARTSGKYAVF | TGCAGTGCTAGGACTAGCGGGAAATATGCGGTCTTC
14 | - | many | TRBJ2-2 | TRBV6-1 | CASSRGQGSLELFF | TGTGCCAGCAGCCGCGGTCAGGGCTCGCTAGAGCTGTTTTTT
14 | - | many | TRBJ2-1 | TRBV29-1 | CSVGLSGSGNEQFF | TGCAGCGTTGGGCTCAGCGGCTCTGGTAATGAGCAGTTCTTC
15 | - | many | TRBJ2-2 | TRBV7-9 | CASSLAPPGAGELFF | TGTGCCAGCAGCTTAGCGCCTCCAGGGGCCGGGGAGCTGTTTTTT
15 | - | - | TRBJ1-2 | TRBV15 | CATISSSDRRYGYTF | TGTGCCACCATCTCTTCATCTGACAGGCGGTATGGCTACACCTTC
14 | - | few | TRBJ2-3 | TRBV20-1 | CSAATSRFSDTQYF | TGCAGTGCGGCGACTAGTAGGTTCTCAGATACGCAGTATTTT
13 | - | many | TRBJ2-7 | TRBV7-8 | CASSPTSSYEQYF | TGTGCCAGCAGCCCGACCAGCTCCTACGAGCAGTACTTC
14 | - | few | TRBJ2-3 | TRBV20-1 | CICVPATSTDTQYF | TGCATCTGCGTACCGGCGACTAGCACAGATACGCAGTATTTT
14 | - | many | TRBJ2-2 | TRBV5-5 | CATSDRSNTGELFF | TGTGCCACCTCCGACAGATCGAACACCGGGGAGCTGTTTTTT
13 | - | - | TRBJ1-2 | TRBV7-9 | CASSSQRREGHTF | TGTGCCAGCAGCTCCCAGAGGCGAGAGGGCCACACCTTC
16 | - | many | TRBJ2-3 | TRBV7-2 | CASSPSRTARTDTQYF | TGTGCCAGCAGCCCCAGCAGGACAGCCCGTACAGATACGCAGTATTTT
14 | TRBD1 | many | TRBJ1-1 | TRBV12-3/TRBV12-4 | CASTRTGGGTEAFF | TGTGCCAGCACCCGGACAGGGGGGGGCACTGAAGCTTTCTTT
14 | TRBD2 | many | TRBJ2-5 | TRBV27 | CASSRDYNQETQYF | TGTGCCAGCAGTAGGGACTACAACCAAGAGACCCAGTACTTC
14 | - | many | TRBJ2-4 | TRBV7-9 | CASSFTGGAGIQYF | TGTGCCAGCAGCTTTACCGGGGGCGCGGGCATTCAGTACTTC
13 | - | medium-sized | TRBJ1-3 | TRBV5-1 | CASSDAPGPGGYF | TGCGCCAGCAGCGACGCTCCGGGACCGGGAGGATATTTT
16 | TRBD2 | - | TRBJ2-3 | TRBV20-1 | CSARVVSGAFTDTQYF | TGCAGTGCTAGAGTGGTTAGCGGGGCCTTCACAGATACGCAGTATTTT
12 | - | few | TRBJ2-4 | TRBV29-1 | CSVEGRENIQYF | TGCAGCGTTGAAGGGAGAGAAAACATTCAGTACTTC
14 | - | few | TRBJ2-5 | TRBV5-1 | CASSLWGSGETQYF | TGCGCCAGCAGCCTGTGGGGGTCGGGAGAGACCCAGTACTTC
14 | - | few | TRBJ2-3 | TRBV29-1 | CSVEAGFTTDTQYF | TGCAGCGTTGAGGCAGGTTTTACCACAGATACGCAGTATTTT
14 | TRBD1 | - | TRBJ1-4 | TRBV27 | CASRRQGAREKLFF | TGTGCCAGCAGAAGACAGGGGGCGAGGGAAAAACTGTTTTTT
14 | TRBD1 | - | TRBJ2-7 | TRBV24-1 | CATSDPGQGREQYF | TGTGCCACCAGTGACCCGGGACAGGGGAGGGAGCAGTACTTC
11 | TRBD1 | many | TRBJ2-3 | TRBV20-1 | CSAHRGDTQYF | TGCAGTGCGCACAGGGGCGATACGCAGTATTTT
17 | TRBD2 | many | TRBJ2-1 | TRBV10-3 | CAISESISLAGGNEQFF | TGTGCCATCAGTGAGTCGATTTCGCTAGCGGGAGGGAATGAGCAGTTCTTC
16 | TRBD2 | many | TRBJ2-1 | TRBV20-1 | CSARAPQGRAYNEQFF | TGCAGTGCTAGAGCCCCCCAAGGGAGGGCCTACAATGAGCAGTTCTTC
12 | - | - | TRBJ2-3 | TRBV3-1 | CATKGPLVTQYF | TGTGCCACCAAAGGCCCCTTAGTGACGCAGTATTTT